One sample yielded the 19 T cell receptor beta chains listed below, sequenced in a study of post-analysis software for immune sequencing data. The antigens for these receptors are not known. General study findings and limits: In patients, TRBV5-6, TRBV5-1 and TRBV20-1 belonged to roughly five TRBV segments found more frequently than in controls.

Unique molecular identifiers were carried by the TCR beta cDNA libraries. A single record per CDR3 protein comes from TCRdb applying MiXCR to the PCR reads. This table has about 460,000 distinct CDR3 sequences, roughly 45% appearing once. Specimen: blood. These receptors were obtained from a girl aged 5-17 years with multiple sclerosis.

The chain carries TRBV6-6 and TRBJ2-7; D possibly corresponds to TRBD2 (5 bases). The V end was cut by 0 bases, the J end by 1 base, with 7 bases between. This CDR3 contains 14 residues. CDR1 and CDR2 (germline): MNHNY, SVGAGI (reference sequence). The CDR3 is CASSYSRVSYEQYF. The DNA of the CDR3 is TGTGCCAGCAGTTACTCGAGGGTTTCCTACGAGCAGTACTTC.

The chain is built from TRBV10-3 and TRBJ2-4; D gene ambiguous. CDR3 size: 17 residues. V lost 2 bases and J lost 1, with 15 bases in between. Germline assignment: CDR1 ENHRY and CDR2 SYGVKD. CDR3 region: CAISEAFTPTAKNIQYF. The CDR3 DNA is TGTGCCATCAGTGAGGCCTTTACACCCACCGCCAAAAACATTCAGTACTTC.

This clonotype has ten or more counts. V usage is TRBV4-2 and J usage is TRBJ2-5; no definite D call. The germline V gene encodes CDR1 LGHNA and CDR2 YNFKEQ. The CDR3 sequence is 13 residues long. Trimming shortened V by 4 bases and J by 1 base, and 7 bases separated the two germline ends. The CDR3: CASSLQPQETQYF. CDR3 in DNA: TGTGCCAGCAGCCTACAGCCCCAAGAGACCCAGTACTTC.

This sequence joins TRBV5-5 and TRBJ2-1; TRBD1 might be the D (6 bases). Germline V gene lookup returns CDR1 SGHKS and CDR2 YYEKEE (reference sequence). Trimming removed 8 bases at V and 4 bases at J, with 7 bases between. The CDR3 runs 11 residues. CDR3 region: CASQGYNEQFF. CDR3 sequence (DNA): TGTGCCAGTCAGGGGTACAATGAGCAGTTCTTC.

This clonotype was seen only a few times. An end of the junction does not agree with germline; a read error may underlie this. V usage is TRBV10-2 and J usage is TRBJ2-6; D gene unclear. The germline V gene has CDR1 WSHSY and CDR2 SAAADI. The CDR3 extends over 15 amino acids. Here the CDR3 DNA reads TGCGCCAGCACTGAGATTGGGTCTGGGGCCAACGTCCTGACTTTC. Protein: CASTEIGSGANVLTF.

The V and J genes are TRBV12-3 or TRBV12-4 and TRBJ1-1; 7 bases map to TRBD1. The CDR3 runs 17 residues. Germline trimming cut 8 bases from V and 3 bases from J; bases unmatched to any gene: 18. The CDR3 loop reads CASPPRQGGMEDTEAFF. CDR3 nucleotides: TGTGCCAGCCCCCCGAGACAGGGAGGGATGGAGGACACTGAAGCTTTCTTT.

This clonotype was detected a few times. The chain carries TRBV5-5 and TRBJ2-1; D remains ambiguous. Germline V gene sequence: CDR1 SGHKS, CDR2 YYEKEE (reference sequence). The V end lost 0 bases, the J end lost 3 bases, and 10 bases lay between the germline ends. The CDR3 has 15 residues. CDR3 residues: CASSLEGANYNEQFF. The CDR3 bases are TGTGCCAGCAGCTTGGAAGGAGCAAACTACAATGAGCAGTTCTTC.

A word on this clonotype: The junction differs from germline at one of its ends, possibly a read error. The J gene is TRBJ1-2, the V gene TRBV12-3 or TRBV12-4; D call uncertain. The CDR3 sequence is 17 residues long. CDR3 sequence (DNA): TGTGCCAGCAGTCTAGCCCTCGGACGGTCCTCTAACTATGGCTACACCTTC. This translates into CASSLALGRSSNYGYTF.

The V and J genes are TRBV10-3 and TRBJ2-1; no clear D. Judging by the DNA end, TRBJ2-7 fits better; the J call may be wrong. Per the germline V gene, CDR1 is ENHRY and CDR2 is SYGVKD. The CDR3 is 14 amino acids. This chain's CDR3 is CAISESRLYNEQYF. The CDR3 nucleotides are TGTGCCATCAGTGAGTCGAGGCTGTACAATGAGCAGTACTTC.

The chain joins TRBV20-1 to TRBJ1-2; TRBD1 is a possible D gene (6 bases). Germline V gene lookup returns CDR1 DFQATT and CDR2 SNEGSKA (reference sequence). The length of the CDR3 is 12 residues. The ends were cut back, 2 bases at V and 5 bases at J, with 9 bases in the middle. Here the CDR3 reads CSARRTGYGYTF. The CDR3 DNA is TGCAGTGCTAGAAGAACAGGGTATGGCTACACCTTC.

The chain has TRBV10-3 and TRBJ1-1; possible D gene TRBD1, 5 bases. The CDR3 runs to 14 residues. CDR1 ENHRY and CDR2 SYGVKD come from the germline V gene. Trimming took 4 bases from V and 2 from J, leaving 11 bases between them. The CDR3 loop is CAISGTRDNTEAFF. The DNA of the CDR3 is TGTGCCATCAGTGGGACCAGGGATAACACTGAAGCTTTCTTT.

The chain's CDR3 is CASSLLTSFGSYNEQFF. CDR3 DNA sequence: TGTGCCAGCAGCCTCCTCACTAGCTTCGGCTCCTACAATGAGCAGTTCTTC. This chain joins TRBV7-6 and TRBJ2-1, with D perhaps matching TRBD2 (6 bases). CDR3 length: 17 residues. V was cut by 5 bases and J by 0 bases, with 17 bases left in between. Germline loops: CDR1 SGHVS, CDR2 FNYEAQ. The full variable domain, in which reference TRBV7-6 and TRBJ2-1 provide the parts outside the CDR3, is GAGVSQSPRYKVTKRGQDVALRCDPISGHVSLYWYRQALGQGPEFLTYFNYEAQQDKSGLPNDRFSAERPEGSISTLTIQRTEQRDSAMYRCASSLLTSFGSYNEQFFGPGTRLTVL.

The CDR3 region is CASSLITRGNQPQHF. The DNA of the CDR3 is TGTGCCAGCAGTTTAATTACTCGGGGAAATCAGCCCCAGCATTTT. J is TRBJ1-5 and V is TRBV28; no clear D gene. V lost 2 bases and J lost 4, with 12 bases in between. This CDR3 has 15 residues. Germline CDR1 and CDR2: MDHEN and SYDVKM.

This clonotype was seen a single time. V gene TRBV9 combines with J gene TRBJ2-1; 15 bases align to TRBD2. Germline V gene lookup returns CDR1 SGDLS and CDR2 YYNGEE. The CDR3 totals 18 residues. V shed 0 bases and J 4 bases; nucleotides not matched to a gene: 5. This CDR3 is CASSVGGLAGGIYNEQFF. As DNA, the CDR3 is TGTGCCAGCAGCGTAGGGGGACTAGCGGGAGGCATATACAATGAGCAGTTCTTC.

The J gene is TRBJ2-5, the V gene TRBV24-1; the D gene is possibly TRBD1 (6 bases). Per the germline V gene, CDR1 is KGHDR and CDR2 is SFDVKD. The CDR3 length is 15 residues. The V end lost 1 base, the J end lost 0 bases, and 8 bases lay between the germline ends. This chain's CDR3 is CATSDLGTNQETQYF. CDR3 coding DNA: TGTGCCACCAGTGATTTAGGGACAAACCAAGAGACCCAGTACTTC.

The V gene is TRBV4-2, the J gene TRBJ2-7; maybe TRBD1 (6 bases). The CDR3 totals 15 residues. Trimming took off 3 bases at V and 0 bases at J, with 12 bases between the two ends. Germline loops: CDR1 LGHNA, CDR2 YNFKEQ. The DNA for the CDR3 is TGTGCCAGCAGCCAGAGGGACATGAGCTCCTACGAGCAGTACTTC. Translation gives CASSQRDMSSYEQYF.

The chain links TRBV28 to TRBJ1-5; 7 bases align to TRBD1. The V and J ends lost 4 bases and 0 bases, in that order; junction bases with no gene match: 3. The CDR3 consists of 15 residues. Germline V lookup: CDR1 MDHEN, CDR2 SYDVKM. The DNA of the CDR3 is TGTGCCAGCAGTTGGTGGGACAGTAGCAATCAGCCCCAGCATTTT. The encoded protein is CASSWWDSSNQPQHF.

The chain uses TRBV9 and TRBJ1-6; perhaps TRBD1 as D (6 bases). Germline lookup yields CDR1 SGDLS and CDR2 YYNGEE. The V end lost 0 bases, the J end lost 10 bases, and 14 bases lay between the germline ends. This CDR3 has 15 residues. CDR3 amino acids: CASSVGSGGGSPLHF. CDR3 sequence (DNA): TGTGCCAGCAGCGTAGGTTCGGGGGGCGGATCACCCCTCCACTTT.

This rearrangement joins TRBV29-1 to TRBJ2-5; D may correspond to TRBD1 or TRBD2 (6 bases each). The better agreement between TRBJ2-7 and the DNA end casts doubt on the J call. Per the germline V gene, CDR1 is SQVTM and CDR2 is ANQGSEA. This CDR3 contains 14 residues. CDR3 DNA sequence: TGCAGCGTCCTAAGGGGGGAGGATACCTACGAGCAGTACTTC. It translates to CSVLRGEDTYEQYF.